A single sample gave rise to the 13 T cell receptor beta chains below, sequenced in a study of cytomegalovirus exposure and HLA in healthy donors (dated by TCRdb to between 2016 and 2019). Library generation was performed with the immunoSEQ multiplex PCR assay. The multiplex PCR relied on a mix of 60 forward primers for TCR Vbeta segments and 13 reverse primers for TCR Jbeta segments. Imported from immuneACCESS, the table was reduced by TCRdb to in-frame sequences with V and J called. These copies leave out some clones; in studies compared against another copy, an unresolved V gene accounts for under half, and the cause of the remainder is not known. Across this sample there are roughly 180,000 clones, with about 77% seen only once. The ten largest clones add up to 2% to 3% of the sample. Sequences were obtained from PBMCs. These receptor sequences come from a woman aged 30 to 39 in good health and CMV-seropositive.

About this clone itself: Other DNA sequences within the sample encode an identical CDR3. This chain connects TRBV4-1 to TRBJ2-5; no clear D. The CDR3 runs to 13 residues. The germline V gene encodes CDR1 MGHRA and CDR2 YSYEKL. With 1 base removed from V and 5 bases from J, the gap between germline ends came to 8 bases. CDR3 amino acids: CASSQARVETQYF. As DNA, the CDR3 is TGCGCCAGCAGCCAAGCCCGGGTTGAGACCCAGTACTTC.

This sequence joins TRBV28 and TRBJ2-7; maybe TRBD2 (6 bases). CDR3 length equals 14 residues. Trimming took off 9 bases at V and 3 bases at J, with 18 bases between the two ends. The V gene's germline CDR1 is MDHEN and CDR2 SYDVKM. The CDR3 spells CASGWGRTGYEQYF. CDR3 DNA: TGTGCCAGTGGATGGGGGAGGACGGGCTACGAGCAGTACTTC.

J is TRBJ2-4 and V is TRBV12-5, with 12 bases lining up with TRBD1. The germline CDR1 and CDR2 sequences are LGHNT and FRNRAP. The CDR3 extends over 16 amino acids. Losses at the gene ends were 1 base for V and 7 bases for J; bases not matched to a gene: 5. The CDR3 nucleotides read TGTGCTAGTGGTTTGGAACCCGGGACAGGGGGCAACATTCAGTACTTC. Translating gives CASGLEPGTGGNIQYF.

The CDR3: CASSYTGVTEAFF. CDR3 sequence (DNA): TGTGCCAGCAGTTATACAGGGGTCACTGAAGCTTTCTTT. The V gene is TRBV6-5, the J gene TRBJ1-1; 7 bases align to TRBD1. After removal of 3 bases from V and 4 bases from J, the junction contained 2 bases not matched to a gene. Germline-derived CDR1 and CDR2 are MNHEY and SVGAGI. The CDR3 spans 13 residues.

J is TRBJ2-5 and V is TRBV28; TRBD2 aligns across 9 bases. Germline lookup yields CDR1 MDHEN and CDR2 SYDVKM. V gave up 3 bases and J gave up 5 bases; unmatched junction bases: 10. CDR3 size: 16 residues. The CDR3 region has the DNA TGTGCCAGCAGTTTTATGAGGGCGGGGGGGCGGGAGACCCAGTACTTC. Amino acid sequence: CASSFMRAGGRETQYF.

The chain links TRBV28 to TRBJ2-3, with a weak D call TRBD1 (6 bases). The germline V gene encodes CDR1 MDHEN and CDR2 SYDVKM. With 4 bases removed from V and 2 bases from J, the gap between germline ends came to 13 bases. There are 15 residues in the CDR3. The CDR3 DNA reads TGTGCCAGCAGTTCGGGGACACTACTCACAGATACGCAGTATTTT. Its translation is CASSSGTLLTDTQYF. Supplemented by reference TRBV28 and TRBJ2-3, the full variable domain reads DVKVTQSSRYLVKRTGEKVFLECVQDMDHENMFWYRQDPGLGLRLIYFSYDVKMKEKGDIPEGYSVSREKKERFSLILESASTNQTSMYLCASSSGTLLTDTQYFGPGTRLTVL.

The rearrangement joins TRBV4-2 to TRBJ2-1, with unresolved D. The germline V gene has CDR1 LGHNA and CDR2 YNFKEQ. This CDR3 spans 18 amino acids. The V and J ends lost 4 bases and 0 bases respectively, with 19 bases between them. CDR3 residues: CASSPFIRWLASYNEQFF. The CDR3 coding sequence is TGTGCCAGCAGCCCGTTTATTCGATGGTTAGCCTCCTACAATGAGCAGTTCTTC.

V and J are TRBV9 and TRBJ2-2, with 9 bases lining up with TRBD2. CDR1 SGDLS and CDR2 YYNGEE come from the germline V gene. The CDR3 covers 20 residues. J gave up 0 bases and V 0 bases, and 12 bases lay outside the gene matches. Here the CDR3 DNA reads TGTGCCAGCAGCGTAGTACCAGCGGGGGGTCGGCGCTCGAACACCGGGGAGCTGTTTTTT. Translation: CASSVVPAGGRRSNTGELFF.

This clone was counted only a few times. V gene TRBV4-1 combines with J gene TRBJ2-7, with D uncertain. CDR1 is MGHRA and CDR2 is YSYEKL in the germline V gene. The V gene lost 0 bases and the J gene lost 2 bases, with 8 bases spanning the gap. CDR3 length equals 14 residues. The CDR3 loop is CASSQDTGPYEQYF. CDR3 bases: TGCGCCAGCAGCCAAGATACGGGTCCCTACGAGCAGTACTTC.

The chain couples TRBV5-5 to TRBJ2-2; TRBD1 matches at 7 bases. Per the germline V gene, CDR1 is SGHKS and CDR2 is YYEKEE (reference sequence). CDR3 length: 16 residues. Trimming took 4 bases from V and 5 from J; bases not matched to a gene: 11. The CDR3 reads CASSPTGVTGTGELFF. CDR3 nucleotides: TGTGCCAGCAGCCCCACAGGGGTAACAGGGACCGGGGAGCTGTTTTTT. Drawing the rest from reference TRBV5-5 and TRBJ2-2, the complete variable domain is DAGVTQSPTHLIKTRGQQVTLRCSPISGHKSVSWYQQVLGQGPQFIFQYYEKEERGRGNFPDRFSARQFPNYSSELNVNALLLGDSALYLCASSPTGVTGTGELFFGEGSRLTVL.

In the case of this clone: This CDR3 is also generated by other DNA sequences in the sample. This chain uses TRBV5-1 with TRBJ2-3; 8 bases fit TRBD1. Trimming at V came to 2 bases and at J to 6 bases, leaving 5 bases not matched to a gene. The CDR3 contains 14 residues. Germline V lookup: CDR1 SGHRS, CDR2 YFSETQ. As DNA, the CDR3 is TGCGCCAGCAGCTTAGGGCAGGGGGCGGATACGCAGTATTTT. This translates into CASSLGQGADTQYF. Together with reference TRBV5-1 and TRBJ2-3, the CDR3 gives the full variable domain: KAGVTQTPRYLIKTRGQQVTLSCSPISGHRSVSWYQQTPGQGLQFLFEYFSETQRNKGNFPGRFSGRQFSNSRSEMNVSTLELGDSALYLCASSLGQGADTQYFGPGTRLTVL.

The chain joins TRBV11-3 to TRBJ2-2; D is uncertain. Per the germline V gene, CDR1 is SGHNT and CDR2 is YENEEA. The CDR3 length is 17 residues. V was trimmed by 0 bases and J by 0 bases, leaving 11 bases between them. The CDR3 loop is CASSLEVLVSNTGELFF. CDR3 nucleotide sequence: TGTGCCAGCAGCTTAGAGGTTTTAGTTTCGAACACCGGGGAGCTGTTTTTT.

The chain recombines TRBV27 with TRBJ2-2; D is uncertain. This CDR3 region has 12 residues. The germline V and J ends were trimmed by 3 bases and 7 bases, with 6 bases remaining between them. Germline V gives CDR1 MNHEY, CDR2 SMNVEV (reference sequence). The CDR3 DNA reads TGTGCCAGCAGTTTTCGGAGCGGGGAGCTGTTTTTT. Translation: CASSFRSGELFF.